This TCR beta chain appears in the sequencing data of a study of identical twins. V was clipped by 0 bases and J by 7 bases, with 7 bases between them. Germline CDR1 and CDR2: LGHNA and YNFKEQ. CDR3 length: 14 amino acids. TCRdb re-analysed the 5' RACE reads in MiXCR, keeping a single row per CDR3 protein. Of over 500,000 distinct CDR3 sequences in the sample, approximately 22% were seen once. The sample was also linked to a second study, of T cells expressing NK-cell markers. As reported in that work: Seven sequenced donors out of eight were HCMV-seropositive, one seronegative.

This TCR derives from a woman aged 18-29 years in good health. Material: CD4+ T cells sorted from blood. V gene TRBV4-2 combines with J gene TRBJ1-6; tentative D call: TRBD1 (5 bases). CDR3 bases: TGTGCCAGCAGCCAAGACAGGACAAATTCACCCCTCCACTTT. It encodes CASSQDRTNSPLHF.